This TCR beta chain was identified during a study of blood T cell repertoires in COVID-19. Background on the study: Spain, Italy and the United States supplied samples that represented acute and convalescent COVID-19.

Measured with immunoSEQ multiplex PCR; TCRdb has only the in-frame clones, and not every one. Here the sample spans roughly 26,000 clones, about 90% being singletons. The CDR3 consists of 18 residues. V gave up 3 bases and J gave up 7 bases; unmatched junction bases: 15. Looked up from germline, CDR1 is KGHSH and CDR2 is LQKENI. Sequencing was carried out using peripheral blood. This TCR was recovered from a human donor in a cohort sampled during active COVID-19. The genes are TRBV18 and TRBJ2-3; 11 nucleotides match TRBD2. The CDR3 region has the DNA TGTGCCAGCTCACCTCCAAATAGCGGGGGGGCCGGTAGACATACGCAGTATTTT. Encoded protein: CASSPPNSGGAGRHTQYF.